These T cell receptor beta chains were read from a single sample in a study of radiotherapy plus CTLA-4 blockade in lung cancer. Assay: immunoSEQ multiplex PCR; the TCRdb copy retains only in-frame clones and omits some. The table has roughly 45,000 clones, about 63% seen once. Sequenced material: peripheral blood, taken from a patient treated with radiotherapy plus ipilimumab. Receptors were obtained from a human donor with non-small cell lung cancer who had a partial response to radiotherapy plus ipilimumab. CDR3s include the opening cysteine and the closing phenylalanine or tryptophan. A D gene is named only where the DNA matches it firmly. Clone size appears in some rows only: once, few, many, or a class for an expanded clone.

v_call: TRBV19; clone_size: -; j_call: TRBJ2-6; d_call: -; cdr3_aa: CASISSAGANVLTF; cdr3_nt: TGTGCCAGTATTAGCTCGGCTGGGGCCAACGTCCTGACTTTC
v_call: TRBV30; clone_size: -; j_call: TRBJ1-4; d_call: TRBD1; cdr3_aa: CAFGRGGGFIEKLFF; cdr3_nt: TGTGCCTTTGGACGAGGGGGCGGGTTTATCGAAAAACTGTTTTTT
v_call: TRBV7-9; clone_size: -; j_call: TRBJ1-1; d_call: TRBD1; cdr3_aa: CASSPPQGRQTNTEAFF; cdr3_nt: TGTGCCAGCAGCCCACCACAGGGGAGACAGACGAACACTGAAGCTTTCTTT
v_call: TRBV7-8; clone_size: -; j_call: TRBJ1-1; d_call: -; cdr3_aa: CASSLGGPEAFF; cdr3_nt: TGTGCCAGCAGCTTGGGAGGGCCTGAAGCTTTCTTT
v_call: TRBV7-8; clone_size: few; j_call: TRBJ2-7; d_call: TRBD2; cdr3_aa: CASSLSSGTPAEQYF; cdr3_nt: TGTGCCAGCAGCTTATCGAGCGGGACCCCAGCCGAGCAGTACTTC
v_call: TRBV6-5; clone_size: few; j_call: TRBJ1-5; d_call: -; cdr3_aa: CASSYGEPQHF; cdr3_nt: TGTGCCAGCAGTTACGGAGAGCCCCAGCATTTT
v_call: TRBV19; clone_size: -; j_call: TRBJ2-4; d_call: TRBD2; cdr3_aa: CASSIDLGRAGNIQYF; cdr3_nt: TGTGCCAGTAGTATAGATCTGGGGAGGGCGGGAAACATTCAGTACTTC
v_call: TRBV27; clone_size: -; j_call: TRBJ2-7; d_call: -; cdr3_aa: CASSLRYSYEQYF; cdr3_nt: TGTGCCAGCAGCCTGAGGTATTCCTACGAGCAGTACTTC
v_call: TRBV7-9; clone_size: -; j_call: TRBJ2-7; d_call: TRBD1; cdr3_aa: CASSAGQGVVHEQYF; cdr3_nt: TGTGCCAGCAGCGCCGGACAGGGAGTGGTCCACGAGCAGTACTTC
v_call: TRBV5-4; clone_size: -; j_call: TRBJ2-5; d_call: TRBD1; cdr3_aa: CASSRVGTGPQETQYF; cdr3_nt: TGTGCCAGCAGCCGCGTTGGGACAGGACCCCAAGAGACCCAGTACTTC
v_call: TRBV5-1; clone_size: -; j_call: TRBJ2-7; d_call: TRBD2; cdr3_aa: CASSFSIDTGLAGMHEQYF; cdr3_nt: TGCGCCAGCAGCTTCTCTATAGATACAGGACTAGCGGGAATGCACGAGCAGTACTTC
v_call: TRBV7-3; clone_size: -; j_call: TRBJ1-1; d_call: -; cdr3_aa: CASSPGAGMNTEAFF; cdr3_nt: TGTGCCAGCAGCCCAGGCGCAGGTATGAACACTGAAGCTTTCTTT
v_call: TRBV9; clone_size: once; j_call: TRBJ2-3; d_call: -; cdr3_aa: CASSVVGQSSDTQYF; cdr3_nt: TGTGCCAGCAGCGTAGTCGGACAGTCGTCAGATACGCAGTATTTT
v_call: TRBV30; clone_size: -; j_call: TRBJ2-7; d_call: TRBD1; cdr3_aa: CAWSFGQGDEQYF; cdr3_nt: TGTGCCTGGAGTTTTGGACAGGGGGACGAGCAGTACTTC
v_call: TRBV7-4; clone_size: -; j_call: TRBJ1-1; d_call: -; cdr3_aa: CASSYLGGAGTEAFF; cdr3_nt: TGTGCCAGCAGCTATCTGGGGGGGGCTGGCACTGAAGCTTTCTTT
v_call: TRBV4-3; clone_size: -; j_call: TRBJ2-2; d_call: -; cdr3_aa: CASSQDGGAANTGELFF; cdr3_nt: TGCGCCAGCAGCCAAGACGGTGGGGCCGCGAACACCGGGGAGCTGTTTTTT
v_call: TRBV2; clone_size: -; j_call: TRBJ2-1; d_call: TRBD1; cdr3_aa: CASSSQTGTYNEQFF; cdr3_nt: TGTGCCAGCAGTTCTCAGACAGGGACCTACAATGAGCAGTTCTTC
v_call: TRBV5-5; clone_size: -; j_call: TRBJ2-7; d_call: TRBD2; cdr3_aa: CASSFRLAASYEQYF; cdr3_nt: TGTGCCAGCAGCTTTAGACTAGCGGCCTCCTACGAGCAGTACTTC
v_call: TRBV5-4; clone_size: -; j_call: TRBJ2-1; d_call: TRBD2; cdr3_aa: CASSEGSGSSYNEQFF; cdr3_nt: TGTGCCAGCAGCGAGGGTAGCGGGAGCTCCTACAATGAGCAGTTCTTC
v_call: TRBV6-1; clone_size: few; j_call: TRBJ2-7; d_call: -; cdr3_aa: CASRMSSYEQYF; cdr3_nt: TGTGCCAGCAGGATGAGCTCCTACGAGCAGTACTTC
v_call: TRBV7-9; clone_size: -; j_call: TRBJ2-7; d_call: TRBD2; cdr3_aa: CASSLEGDGSGRWEQYF; cdr3_nt: TGTGCCAGCAGCTTAGAAGGCGATGGTAGCGGGAGATGGGAGCAGTACTTC
v_call: TRBV7-6; clone_size: -; j_call: TRBJ2-1; d_call: TRBD2; cdr3_aa: CASSHSGDLYNEQFF; cdr3_nt: TGTGCCAGCAGCCATAGCGGGGACCTATACAATGAGCAGTTCTTC
v_call: TRBV5-1; clone_size: -; j_call: TRBJ1-2; d_call: TRBD1; cdr3_aa: CASSLAGTGGGYTF; cdr3_nt: TGCGCCAGCAGCTTGGCGGGGACAGGGGGAGGCTACACCTTC
v_call: TRBV2; clone_size: few; j_call: TRBJ2-1; d_call: -; cdr3_aa: CASSLYNEQFF; cdr3_nt: TGTGCCAGCAGTCTATACAATGAGCAGTTCTTC
v_call: TRBV25-1; clone_size: -; j_call: TRBJ2-1; d_call: -; cdr3_aa: CASSTQGSGNEQFF; cdr3_nt: TGTGCCAGCAGTACACAGGGCTCCGGCAATGAGCAGTTCTTC
v_call: TRBV2; clone_size: -; j_call: TRBJ2-5; d_call: TRBD1; cdr3_aa: CASNQDREETQYF; cdr3_nt: TGTGCCAGTAACCAGGACAGGGAAGAGACCCAGTACTTC
v_call: TRBV10-3; clone_size: -; j_call: TRBJ2-2; d_call: -; cdr3_aa: CAIKSIANTGELFF; cdr3_nt: TGTGCCATCAAAAGCATAGCGAACACCGGGGAGCTGTTTTTT
v_call: TRBV10-3; clone_size: -; j_call: TRBJ1-1; d_call: -; cdr3_aa: CAITDSGNTEAFF; cdr3_nt: TGTGCCATCACCGACTCGGGGAACACTGAAGCTTTCTTT
v_call: TRBV6-5; clone_size: -; j_call: TRBJ2-1; d_call: TRBD2; cdr3_aa: CASSYFASGVSDEQFF; cdr3_nt: TGTGCCAGCAGTTACTTTGCTAGCGGGGTTTCGGATGAGCAGTTCTTC
v_call: TRBV29-1; clone_size: -; j_call: TRBJ1-5; d_call: TRBD1; cdr3_aa: CFLKGQPQGQPQHF; cdr3_nt: TGTTTCCTGAAGGGACAGCCGCAAGGTCAGCCCCAGCATTTT
v_call: TRBV9; clone_size: -; j_call: TRBJ2-7; d_call: -; cdr3_aa: CASSVISGWDEQYF; cdr3_nt: TGTGCCAGCAGCGTAATCAGCGGGTGGGACGAGCAGTACTTC
v_call: TRBV6-5; clone_size: -; j_call: TRBJ2-5; d_call: TRBD1; cdr3_aa: CASSGQGMTQYF; cdr3_nt: TGTGCCAGCAGTGGACAGGGTATGACCCAGTACTTC
v_call: TRBV5-6; clone_size: -; j_call: TRBJ2-7; d_call: -; cdr3_aa: CASRFEGGYEQYF; cdr3_nt: TGTGCCAGCAGGTTTGAGGGTGGTTACGAGCAGTACTTC
v_call: TRBV11-1; clone_size: -; j_call: TRBJ2-1; d_call: TRBD2; cdr3_aa: CASRPRLAGLTSSYNEQFF; cdr3_nt: TGTGCCAGCAGACCCAGACTAGCGGGGTTAACAAGCTCCTACAATGAGCAGTTCTTC
v_call: TRBV9; clone_size: few; j_call: TRBJ2-2; d_call: -; cdr3_aa: CASSVGGGELFF; cdr3_nt: TGTGCCAGCAGCGTAGGCGGCGGGGAGCTGTTTTTT
v_call: TRBV12-5; clone_size: -; j_call: TRBJ2-3; d_call: TRBD2; cdr3_aa: CASGLVQLAGNRDTQYF; cdr3_nt: TGTGCTAGTGGTTTGGTACAACTAGCGGGGAATAGAGATACGCAGTATTTT
v_call: TRBV5-1; clone_size: -; j_call: TRBJ1-3; d_call: -; cdr3_aa: CASSSGGSGNTIYF; cdr3_nt: TGCGCCAGCAGCTCCGGCGGCTCTGGAAACACCATATATTTT
v_call: TRBV6-1; clone_size: -; j_call: TRBJ2-7; d_call: -; cdr3_aa: CASSLGAHLDF; cdr3_nt: TGTGCCAGCAGTTTGGGGGCCCACCTGGACTTC
v_call: TRBV27; clone_size: -; j_call: TRBJ1-2; d_call: -; cdr3_aa: CASSRAGANYGYTF; cdr3_nt: TGTGCCAGCAGTCGCGCGGGCGCTAACTATGGCTACACCTTC
v_call: TRBV5-1; clone_size: once; j_call: TRBJ1-1; d_call: TRBD1; cdr3_aa: CASSLGTAREAFF; cdr3_nt: TGCGCCAGCAGCCTAGGGACAGCTCGAGAAGCTTTCTTT